Here is one TCR beta chain with its context. This sample stems from a study of long-term antiretroviral therapy in people with HIV. With survey level as its setting, the immunoSEQ assay was v3.0. The protocol was immunoSEQ multiplex PCR, while the TCRdb copy is restricted to in-frame clones and leaves out a portion. The sample yields tens of thousands of clones, roughly 80% seen once. The sequence was obtained from a man younger than 30 with HIV. The sample here was unsorted PBMCs, taken 1.5 years after starting antiretroviral therapy.

The CDR3 region is CASSRAGYRDTQYF. CDR3 coding DNA: TGTGCCAGTAGTAGAGCGGGATACAGAGATACGCAGTATTTT. This chain connects TRBV19 to TRBJ2-3; 7 nucleotides agree with TRBD2. Germline CDR1 reads LNHDA; CDR2 reads SQIVND (reference sequence). After removal of 4 bases from V and 5 bases from J, the junction contained 6 bases not matched to a gene. CDR3 length: 14 amino acids.